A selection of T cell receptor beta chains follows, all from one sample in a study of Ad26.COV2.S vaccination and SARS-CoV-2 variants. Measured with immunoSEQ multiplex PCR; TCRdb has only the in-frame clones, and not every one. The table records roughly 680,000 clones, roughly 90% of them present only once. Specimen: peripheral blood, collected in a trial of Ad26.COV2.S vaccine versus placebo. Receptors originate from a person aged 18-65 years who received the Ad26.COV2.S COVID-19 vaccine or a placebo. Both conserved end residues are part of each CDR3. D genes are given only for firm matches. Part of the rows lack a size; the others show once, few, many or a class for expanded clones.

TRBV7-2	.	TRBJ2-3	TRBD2	CASSLVRGSGDTQYF	TGTGCCAGCAGCTTAGTGCGGGGGAGTGGAGATACGCAGTATTTT
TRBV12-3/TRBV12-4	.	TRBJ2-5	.	CASSLEYRETQYF	TGTGCCAGCAGTTTAGAGTACAGAGAGACCCAGTACTTC
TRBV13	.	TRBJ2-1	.	CASSLENREQFF	TGTGCCAGCAGCTTGGAGAATCGTGAGCAGTTCTTC
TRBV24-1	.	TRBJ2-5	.	CATSDPGTRGPQETQYF	TGTGCCACCAGTGACCCCGGGACCAGAGGGCCTCAAGAGACCCAGTACTTC
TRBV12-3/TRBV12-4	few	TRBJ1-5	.	CASSLGGYQPQHF	TGTGCCAGCAGCCTGGGGGGGTATCAGCCCCAGCATTTT
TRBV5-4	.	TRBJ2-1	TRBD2	CASSLVSGVYNEQFF	TGTGCCAGCAGCTTGGTTAGCGGGGTCTACAATGAGCAGTTCTTC
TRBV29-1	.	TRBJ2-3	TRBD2	CSVESGRTDTQYF	TGCAGCGTTGAGAGCGGGAGGACAGATACGCAGTATTTT
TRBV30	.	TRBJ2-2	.	CAWRVGINTGELFF	TGTGCCTGGAGAGTCGGTATCAACACCGGGGAGCTGTTTTTT
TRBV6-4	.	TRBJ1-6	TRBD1	CASRPHRGGSPLHF	TGTGCCAGCAGGCCCCACAGGGGAGGTTCACCCCTCCACTTT
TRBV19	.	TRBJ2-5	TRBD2	CASSIRTSAQETQYF	TGTGCCAGTAGTATACGGACTAGCGCCCAAGAGACCCAGTACTTC
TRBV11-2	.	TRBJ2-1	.	CASSPRLSLREQFF	TGTGCCAGCAGCCCTCGACTGTCTCTCCGGGAGCAGTTCTTC
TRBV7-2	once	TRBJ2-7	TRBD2	CASSLGAPTSGSYEQYF	TGTGCCAGCAGCTTAGGAGCCCCGACTAGCGGGAGTTACGAGCAGTACTTC
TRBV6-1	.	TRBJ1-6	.	CASSEASGAKSPLHF	TGTGCCAGCAGTGAAGCGTCAGGGGCGAAGTCACCCCTCCACTTT
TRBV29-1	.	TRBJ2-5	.	CSVENQRSQETQYF	TGCAGCGTTGAAAATCAGCGTAGTCAAGAGACCCAGTACTTC
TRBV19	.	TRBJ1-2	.	CASSIPLGLRYGYTF	TGTGCCAGTAGTATACCGCTGGGACTTCGCTATGGCTACACCTTC
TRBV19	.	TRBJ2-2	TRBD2	CASGGDYANTGELFF	TGTGCCAGTGGGGGGGATTACGCGAACACCGGGGAGCTGTTTTTT
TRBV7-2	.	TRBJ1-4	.	CASSTSSTNEKLFF	TGTGCCAGCAGCACTAGTTCAACTAATGAAAAACTGTTTTTT
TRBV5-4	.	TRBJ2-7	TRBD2	CASSPGLAGVGSYEQYF	TGTGCCAGCAGCCCGGGACTAGCGGGAGTAGGCTCCTACGAGCAGTACTTC
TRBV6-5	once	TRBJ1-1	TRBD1	CASSSTGEGYTEAFF	TGTGCCAGCAGTTCGACAGGGGAGGGGTACACTGAAGCTTTCTTT
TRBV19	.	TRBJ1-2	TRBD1	CASSVGTANYGYTF	TGTGCCAGTAGTGTGGGGACAGCGAACTATGGCTACACCTTC